A selection of T cell receptor beta chains follows, all from one sample in a study of blood T cells in healthy people across ages. TCRdb fed the 5' RACE reads into MiXCR, producing one record per CDR3 protein. The table records almost 550,000 distinct CDR3 sequences, 24% of them present only once. Another study also made use of these data, one on T cells of mothers and their children.

Sequencing was done on a sample of blood. The receptors were sampled from a boy between 10 and 17 years old in good health. Each CDR3 is given with its conserved first and last residue. Fields, in order: J gene, V gene, CDR3 protein.

>.|TRBV10-3
CAISDSPKYEQYF
>TRBJ2-7|TRBV9
CASSVADLREQYF
>TRBJ2-7|TRBV9
CASSPSVAGYEQYF
>TRBJ2-1|TRBV29-1
CSVSGRAYNEQFF
>TRBJ2-7|TRBV29-1
CSVGAGPPYEQYF
>TRBJ2-5|TRBV20-1
CSARAGLIEETQYF
>.|TRBV7-9
CASSLPGLAGRIEQYF
>TRBJ1-3|TRBV29-1
CSVEDNGDSGNTIYF
>TRBJ2-1|TRBV18
CASSPPLAGGPNNEQFF
>TRBJ2-7|TRBV27
CASQVNHITYEQYF
>TRBJ1-1|TRBV5-6
CASREGQNTEAFF
>TRBJ2-5|TRBV12-3/TRBV12-4
CASRQDPGETQYF
>TRBJ1-4|TRBV6-1
CASRTRAPDSINEKLFF
>TRBJ1-5|TRBV7-9
CASSLARRGYSNQPQHF
>TRBJ1-4|TRBV6-5
CASSNQGNEKLFF
>TRBJ2-7|TRBV9
CASSHPKGVGGPRTYEQYF
>TRBJ2-5|TRBV5-1
CASSLGPGETPYF
>TRBJ2-1|TRBV9
CASSFRGDAYNEQFF
>TRBJ1-2|TRBV7-8
CASSLASPSYYGYTF
>TRBJ2-2|TRBV5-5
CASSFRTVPGELFF
>TRBJ2-2|TRBV3-1
CASSLRRRARTGQNTGELFF
>TRBJ2-7|TRBV7-8
CASSLPGYEQYF
>TRBJ2-3|TRBV14
CASSPKDRDQYF
>TRBJ2-3|TRBV7-9
CASSLGLAGTSSTDTQYF
>TRBJ2-7|TRBV4-3
CASSQDLMGAEQYF
>TRBJ2-5|TRBV3-1
CASSQETGIEETQYF
>TRBJ2-7|TRBV4-1
CASSQEGQIYEQYF